The clone carrying this T cell receptor beta chain was detected once. Its antigen is not known. CDR3 length equals 14 residues. The ends were cut back, 4 bases at V and 4 bases at J, with 13 bases in the middle. Germline loops: CDR1 PRHDT, CDR2 FYEKMQ (reference sequence). Produced via immunoSEQ multiplex PCR; TCRdb's table is partial and in-frame only. In the table there are 22,000 or so clones, about nine tenths of which are singletons. This sample stems from a study of OX40 agonist ivuxolimab in advanced cancers. Turning to the study itself: Participants could have had prior anti-PD-1, anti-PD-L1 or anti-CTLA-4 therapy, and around 40% had some. Study observations and caveats: The study found that CD8+ T cells averaged more expanded clones than CD4+.

This TCR was sampled from an adult with an advanced solid tumor such as melanoma, head and neck, liver or kidney cancer. The V and J genes are TRBV13 and TRBJ2-5; a possible D gene is TRBD2 (6 bases). The specimen comprised CD4+ or CD8+ T cells sorted from blood, sampled in a trial of the OX40 agonist ivuxolimab. The CDR3: CASSSPQGGETQYF. The CDR3 nucleotides read TGTGCCAGCAGCTCCCCCCAGGGAGGAGAGACCCAGTACTTC.